This T cell receptor beta chain was sequenced for a study of blood T cell repertoires in COVID-19. Germline V gene sequence: CDR1 SGHAT, CDR2 FQDESV (reference sequence). CDR3 size: 14 residues. V was cut by 1 base and J by 4 bases, with 8 bases left in between. The repertoire was sequenced with immunoSEQ multiplex PCR; TCRdb's copy has only in-frame clones and lacks some. Counted here are about 69,000 clones, around 90% occurring once; the ten biggest clones make up 5% to 6.5%. Sample: peripheral blood. This chain uses TRBV11-1 with TRBJ2-1, with D possibly matching TRBD2 (6 bases). This TCR came from a man in his fifties with acute or convalescent COVID-19. The CDR3 DNA reads TGTGCCAGCAGCTTAGGCGGGGAGTACAATGAGCAGTTCTTC. It yields the protein CASSLGGEYNEQFF.